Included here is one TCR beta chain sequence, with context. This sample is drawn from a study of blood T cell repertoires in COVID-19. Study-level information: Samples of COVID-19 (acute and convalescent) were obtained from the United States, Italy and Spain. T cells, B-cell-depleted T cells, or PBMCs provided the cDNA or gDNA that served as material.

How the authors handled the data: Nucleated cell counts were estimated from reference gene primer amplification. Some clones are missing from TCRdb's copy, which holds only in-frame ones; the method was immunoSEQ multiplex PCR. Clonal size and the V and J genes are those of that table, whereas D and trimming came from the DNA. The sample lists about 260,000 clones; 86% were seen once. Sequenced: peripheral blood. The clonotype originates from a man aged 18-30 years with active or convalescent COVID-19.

CDR3 loop: CASSIEQGAGQPQHF. CDR3 coding DNA: TGTGCCAGTAGTATAGAACAGGGGGCTGGGCAGCCCCAGCATTTT. The chain has TRBV19 and TRBJ1-5; 9 bases are a match to TRBD1. The CDR3 covers 15 residues. Germline V gives CDR1 LNHDA, CDR2 SQIVND (reference sequence). V shed 0 bases, J shed 7 bases, and the junction held 4 bases outside the gene matches. The complete variable domain, with remaining parts taken from reference TRBV19 and TRBJ1-5, reads DGGITQSPKYLFRKEGQNVTLSCEQNLNHDAMYWYRQDPGQGLRLIYYSQIVNDFQKGDIAEGYSVSREKKESFPLTVTSAQKNPTAFYLCASSIEQGAGQPQHFGDGTRLSIL.